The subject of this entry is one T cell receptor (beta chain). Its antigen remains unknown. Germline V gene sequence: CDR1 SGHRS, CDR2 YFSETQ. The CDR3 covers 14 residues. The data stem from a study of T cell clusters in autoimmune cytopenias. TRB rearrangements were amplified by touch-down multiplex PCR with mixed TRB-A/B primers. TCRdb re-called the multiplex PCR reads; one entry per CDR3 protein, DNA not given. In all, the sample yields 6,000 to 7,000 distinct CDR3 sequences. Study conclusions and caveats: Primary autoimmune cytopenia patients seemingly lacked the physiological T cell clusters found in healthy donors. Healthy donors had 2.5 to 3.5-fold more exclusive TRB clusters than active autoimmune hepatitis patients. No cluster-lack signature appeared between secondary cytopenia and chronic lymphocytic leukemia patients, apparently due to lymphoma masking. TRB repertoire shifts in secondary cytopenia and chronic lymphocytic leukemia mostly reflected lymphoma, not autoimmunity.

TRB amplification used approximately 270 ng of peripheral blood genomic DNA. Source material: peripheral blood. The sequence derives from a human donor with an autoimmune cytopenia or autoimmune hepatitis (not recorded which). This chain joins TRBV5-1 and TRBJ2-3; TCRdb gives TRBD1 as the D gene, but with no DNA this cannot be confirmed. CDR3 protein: CASSTDSYTDTQYF.